This is a list of T cell receptor beta chains from one sample in a study of blood T cell repertoires in COVID-19. Clones were read by immunoSEQ multiplex PCR, and TCRdb kept only the in-frame ones, dropping some. The sample records about 180,000 clones, 80% to 90% being singletons. The specimen was peripheral blood. The receptors derive from a man aged 50-60 years with active or convalescent COVID-19. The CDR3 runs from the conserved cysteine through the conserved F or W. The D gene is left open where the match is weak. Clone size, where shown, is once, few, many, or a class for clones that have expanded.

TRBV19	.	16	.	TRBJ1-2	CASSTRSVREDYGYTF	TGTGCCAGTAGTACCCGGTCAGTCCGGGAGGACTATGGCTACACCTTC
TRBV6-5	.	12	.	TRBJ2-7	CASNDGGYEQYF	TGTGCCAGCAACGACGGCGGGTACGAGCAGTACTTC
TRBV5-1	.	15	TRBD1	TRBJ1-1	CASSFGTGRNTEAFF	TGCGCCAGCAGCTTCGGGACAGGGCGGAACACTGAAGCTTTCTTT
TRBV11-3	.	14	TRBD1	TRBJ1-1	CASSKTGGNTEAFF	TGTGCCAGCAGTAAGACAGGGGGGAACACTGAAGCTTTCTTT
TRBV6-5	.	13	.	TRBJ1-6	CASGWGGDSPLHF	TGTGCCAGCGGTTGGGGGGGCGATTCACCCCTCCACTTT
TRBV4-3	.	17	TRBD1	TRBJ2-3	CASSQDQSTGGPDTQYF	TGCGCCAGCAGCCAAGATCAGTCAACAGGGGGCCCAGATACGCAGTATTTT
TRBV9	.	17	TRBD1	TRBJ1-1	CASSTSGQGYMNTEAFF	TGTGCCAGCAGCACCTCGGGACAGGGGTACATGAACACTGAAGCTTTCTTT
TRBV18	.	15	TRBD2	TRBJ2-7	CASSPRRGASDEQYF	TGTGCCAGCTCACCTAGGCGGGGGGCCAGCGACGAGCAGTACTTC
TRBV3-1/TRBV3-2	.	16	.	TRBJ2-5	CASSQEIGNFRETQYF	TGTGCCAGCAGCCAAGAGATCGGGAATTTCCGAGAGACCCAGTACTTC
TRBV11-2	.	15	TRBD1	TRBJ1-2	CASSSGGQSAGGYTF	TGTGCCAGCAGCTCCGGGGGACAGTCGGCAGGGGGCTACACCTTC
TRBV19	.	14	TRBD2	TRBJ2-3	CASLATSGTDTQYF	TGTGCCAGTTTAGCGACTAGCGGCACAGATACGCAGTATTTT
TRBV19	.	15	.	TRBJ1-2	CASTPLDRKLYGYTF	TGTGCCAGTACCCCACTTGACAGAAAACTCTATGGCTACACCTTC
TRBV6-5	.	12	.	TRBJ1-2	CASSYGQRGYTF	TGTGCCAGCAGTTACGGTCAACGGGGCTACACCTTC
TRBV19	.	11	.	TRBJ1-5	CASSQGQPQHF	TGTGCCAGTTCACAGGGCCAACCCCAGCATTTT
TRBV28	once	17	.	TRBJ2-1	CASSLLNRGLAGNEQFF	TGTGCCAGCAGTTTATTGAATCGGGGTTTAGCTGGGAATGAGCAGTTCTTC
TRBV15	.	16	TRBD2	TRBJ2-2	CATSRDLIAGGGELFF	TGTGCCACCAGCAGAGATTTGATAGCGGGGGGCGGGGAGCTGTTTTTT
TRBV10-3	.	12	.	TRBJ2-5	CAIGQGQETQYF	TGTGCCATAGGGCAGGGTCAAGAGACCCAGTACTTC
TRBV7-2	.	15	TRBD1	TRBJ2-1	CASSQAGTGTNEQFF	TGTGCCAGCAGTCAGGCCGGGACAGGGACCAATGAGCAGTTCTTC
TRBV24-1	.	13	TRBD2	TRBJ2-2	CATGTSNTGELFF	TGTGCCACAGGGACTAGCAACACCGGGGAGCTGTTTTTT
TRBV29-1	once	14	.	TRBJ1-3	CSVEKTSQGNTIYF	TGCAGCGTTGAGAAGACTAGCCAAGGAAACACCATATATTTT
TRBV28	once	15	TRBD1	TRBJ1-1	CASSSPGQGNTEAFF	TGTGCCAGCAGTTCACCGGGACAGGGGAACACTGAAGCTTTCTTT
TRBV2	.	16	TRBD1	TRBJ1-5	CASSEQGARSNQPQHF	TGTGCCAGCAGCGAACAGGGGGCGCGAAGCAATCAGCCCCAGCATTTT
TRBV5-6	.	15	.	TRBJ2-3	CASSSGLTFADTQYF	TGTGCCAGCAGCTCGGGTCTTACTTTCGCAGATACGCAGTATTTT
TRBV19	.	9	.	TRBJ2-7	CAGVYEQYF	TGTGCCGGAGTGTACGAGCAGTACTTC
TRBV7-2	.	13	.	TRBJ1-2	CASSLGGSRGYTF	TGTGCCAGCAGCTTAGGTGGTAGTCGTGGCTACACCTTC
TRBV11-3	once	13	.	TRBJ2-7	CASSQEENYEQYF	TGTGCCAGCAGTCAAGAGGAGAACTACGAGCAGTACTTC
TRBV18	few	16	.	TRBJ2-1	CASSPEEGGSYNEQFF	TGTGCCAGCTCACCCGAAGAGGGGGGGTCCTACAATGAGCAGTTCTTC
TRBV7-2	once	17	.	TRBJ2-1	CASSPRGGEVQYNEQFF	TGTGCCAGCAGCCCGAGGGGCGGGGAGGTCCAATACAATGAGCAGTTCTTC
TRBV28	.	14	TRBD1	TRBJ1-2	CATSPGQGAFGYTF	TGTGCCACCTCACCGGGACAGGGGGCTTTTGGCTACACCTTC
TRBV9	.	14	.	TRBJ2-2	CASSRTPYTGELFF	TGTGCCAGCAGCCGGACACCCTACACCGGGGAGCTGTTTTTT
TRBV20-1	few	11	.	TRBJ1-1	CSAHSGTEAFF	TGCAGTGCTCATTCCGGCACTGAAGCTTTCTTT
TRBV6-4	.	13	.	TRBJ2-2	CASSEQGNGELFF	TGTGCCAGCAGTGAACAGGGAAACGGGGAGCTGTTTTTT
TRBV7-9	.	17	TRBD1	TRBJ1-2	CASSLLVRTGPNYGYTF	TGTGCCAGCAGCTTATTGGTAAGGACAGGCCCGAACTATGGCTACACCTTC
TRBV7-2	.	15	.	TRBJ1-3	CASSPEARSGNTIYF	TGTGCCAGCAGCCCAGAGGCCCGCTCTGGAAACACCATATATTTT
TRBV19	.	15	.	TRBJ1-6	CASSSAGRSNSPLHF	TGTGCCAGTAGCTCGGCAGGGAGGAGTAATTCACCCCTCCACTTT
TRBV12-5	.	13	TRBD1	TRBJ1-5	CATGGTGNQPQHF	TGTGCTACCGGCGGGACAGGCAATCAGCCCCAGCATTTT
TRBV3-1/TRBV3-2	.	15	.	TRBJ1-3	CASSLGQWGGNTIYF	TGTGCCAGCAGCCTGGGACAATGGGGAGGAAACACCATATATTTT
TRBV30	.	14	TRBD1	TRBJ2-1	CAWSWGQGYNEQFF	TGTGCCTGGAGTTGGGGACAGGGGTACAATGAGCAGTTCTTC
TRBV9	once	18	TRBD2	TRBJ2-7	CASSVGAGRESGNYEQYF	TGTGCCAGCAGCGTAGGTGCCGGGAGGGAATCTGGGAACTACGAGCAGTACTTC
TRBV2	.	13	TRBD1	TRBJ2-5	CASSSDREETQYF	TGTGCCAGCAGTTCGGACAGGGAAGAGACCCAGTACTTC
TRBV12-2	.	16	.	TRBJ2-7	CASRRAGTSDPGEQYF	TGTGCAAGTCGCCGGGCCGGGACTAGCGATCCGGGCGAGCAGTACTTC
TRBV6-4	.	17	TRBD1	TRBJ1-5	CASSDPDRWDSNQPQHF	TGTGCCAGCAGTGACCCGGACAGGTGGGATAGCAATCAGCCCCAGCATTTT
TRBV7-9	.	17	.	TRBJ1-6	CASSDGRGSSYNSPLHF	TGTGCCAGCAGTGACGGCAGGGGTAGCTCCTATAATTCACCCCTCCACTTT
TRBV4-3	.	17	.	TRBJ2-7	CASSQGVFGGDSYEQYF	TGCGCCAGCAGCCAAGGGGTTTTCGGGGGTGACTCCTACGAGCAGTACTTC
TRBV19	few	16	TRBD2	TRBJ2-1	CASSIYGTSSYNEQFF	TGTGCCAGTAGTATATATGGGACTAGCTCCTACAATGAGCAGTTCTTC